This TCR beta chain emerged from a study of beta chain features in type 1 diabetes. Whole-study findings and limits: People with Type 1 diabetes carried modestly yet significantly shorter TCRB CDR3s in all four CD4+ subsets.

This clone was picked up a small number of times. Its specificity is unknown. A single heparinised draw of roughly 110 mL on average was taken per donor. By way of CD45RO/CCR7/CD25/CD127/CD95/CD27, the CD4+ regulatory, stem cell-like memory, central memory and naive cells were sorted. Reverse transcribing all isolated RNA meant expressed TCRB transcripts were sequenced. Data came from immunoSEQ multiplex PCR; TCRdb stores just in-frame clones and leaves some out. Found here are 150,000 to 180,000 clones, about a tenth of them singletons; the top ten hold more than 0.4%. Trimming stripped 7 bases from V and 6 bases from J, with 19 bases between. In germline, CDR1 is LGHNA, CDR2 YNFKEQ. The CDR3 is 14 residues long.

The chain uses TRBV4-2 and TRBJ2-7; a possible D gene is TRBD2 (7 bases). The receptor was isolated from a man aged 25-45 years with type 1 diabetes. The sample taken for sequencing was central memory CD4+ T cells from blood. The chain's CDR3 is CASTLGAGASEQYF. CDR3 DNA: TGTGCCAGCACCTTGGGCGCGGGGGCGAGCGAGCAGTACTTC.